Listed here are 22 T cell receptor beta chains from one sample, sequenced in a study of cytomegalovirus exposure and HLA in healthy donors. The PCR employed 60 Vbeta primers together with 13 Jbeta primers. Generated by immunoSEQ multiplex PCR, the TCRdb table keeps only in-frame clones and is missing some. Of about 130,000 clones listed, about 80% were seen once; the top ten hold over 4%. The specimen was PBMCs. All receptors derive from a man younger than 40 in good health.

The gene calls are TRBV30 and TRBJ1-1, with 8 bases that match TRBD1. Per germline, CDR1 GTSNPN and CDR2 SVGIG (reference sequence). CDR3 length: 15 amino acids. Trimming removed 2 bases from V and 7 bases from J; junction bases left unmatched: 12. CDR3 in DNA: TGTGCCTGGAGTAAAACCGGGACAGGTAAAAATGAAGCTTTCTTT. This sequence encodes CAWSKTGTGKNEAFF. Complete variable domain (other parts from reference TRBV30 and TRBJ1-1): SQTIHQWPATLVQPVGSPLSLECTVEGTSNPNLYWYRQAAGRGLQLLFYSVGIGQISSEVPQNLSASRPQDRQFILSSKKLLLSDSGFYLCAWSKTGTGKNEAFFGQGTRLTVV.

The chain uses TRBV28 and TRBJ2-7, with 11 bases that match TRBD1. This CDR3 spans 16 amino acids. Germline CDR1 reads MDHEN; CDR2 reads SYDVKM. The V and J ends lost 7 bases and 0 bases, in that order; junction bases with no gene match: 8. The CDR3 DNA reads TGTGCCAGCACCGGAGCCGGGACAGGGGGCTCCTACGAGCAGTACTTC. As protein: CASTGAGTGGSYEQYF.

The rearrangement joins TRBV2 to TRBJ1-3; D is undetermined. Germline V CDR1 and CDR2: SNHLY, FYNNEI. The V end was cut by 6 bases, the J end by 0 bases, with 15 bases between. CDR3 length: 16 residues. This chain's CDR3 is CASSPTLVISGNTIYF. In DNA, the CDR3 is TGTGCCAGCAGCCCGACATTGGTCATCTCTGGAAACACCATATATTTT.

V is TRBV18 and J is TRBJ1-5; no reliable D call. V lost 6 bases and J lost 4, with 10 bases in between. This CDR3 is built from 13 residues. From germline, CDR1 is KGHSH and CDR2 LQKENI. The CDR3 is CASSPASNQPQHF. In DNA form, the CDR3 reads TGTGCCAGCTCCCCAGCGTCAAATCAGCCCCAGCATTTT.

The rearrangement joins TRBV6-6 to TRBJ1-2, with a weak D call TRBD1 (5 bases). V gave up 11 bases and J gave up 2 bases, with 12 bases separating them. From germline, CDR1 is MNHNY and CDR2 SVGAGI (reference sequence). There are 12 residues in the CDR3. CDR3 sequence: CAAAPGNYGYTF. CDR3 in DNA: TGTGCCGCAGCGCCAGGGAACTATGGCTACACCTTC.

The chain employs TRBV2 and TRBJ2-2, with a possible D match to TRBD1 (5 bases). Germline V gene lookup returns CDR1 SNHLY and CDR2 FYNNEI. The germline V and J ends were trimmed by 4 bases and 4 bases, with 13 bases remaining between them. The CDR3 runs to 15 residues. CDR3 region: CASSGQTRVTGELFF. The CDR3 bases are TGTGCCAGCAGTGGACAGACAAGGGTCACCGGGGAGCTGTTTTTT.

The chain is built from TRBV6-5 and TRBJ2-7; D call uncertain. Trimming removed 6 bases from V and 0 bases from J, with 12 bases in between. The CDR3 consists of 14 residues. Germline values: CDR1 MNHEY, CDR2 SVGAGI. The CDR3 DNA sequence: TGTGCCAGCAGGCCGACTTTGAGCTCCTACGAGCAGTACTTC. Translating it yields CASRPTLSSYEQYF.

In DNA, the CDR3 is TGTGCCAGCAGTTCGACGGGCCTAGGGGGAAAAAACATTCAGTACTTC. This gives the protein CASSSTGLGGKNIQYF. The chain couples TRBV7-8 to TRBJ2-4; maybe TRBD1 (6 bases). This CDR3 has 16 residues. Germline CDR1 is SGHVS and CDR2 is FQNEAQ. Trimming took 6 bases from V and 4 from J, leaving 19 bases between them.

The chain links TRBV30 to TRBJ2-1; 15 positions match TRBD2. J was trimmed by 15 bases and V by 2 bases; bases with no gene match: 11. Germline V CDR1 and CDR2: GTSNPN, SVGIG (reference sequence). The CDR3 loop spans 15 amino acids. The CDR3 DNA reads as TGTGCCTGGAGTCCCAAGGGACTAGCGGGAGGAGGGGGGTTCTTC. This gives the protein CAWSPKGLAGGGGFF.

This clone has more than one count but fewer than ten. J is TRBJ1-1 and V is TRBV29-1; perhaps TRBD1 as D (6 bases). CDR1 is SQVTM and CDR2 is ANQGSEA in the germline V gene. The CDR3 totals 11 residues. V dropped 6 bases and J dropped 1 base, with 6 bases sitting between them. The CDR3 coding sequence is TGCAGCGTCAGGGGGAACACTGAAGCTTTCTTT. Translated, it gives CSVRGNTEAFF.

CDR3 sequence reads: CASSRKQGTETQYF. In DNA form, the CDR3 reads TGTGCCAGCAGTCGAAAGCAGGGGACGGAGACCCAGTACTTC. The chain joins TRBV27 to TRBJ2-5; the D gene is possibly TRBD1 (6 bases). The CDR3 contains 14 residues. V shed 5 bases and J shed 5 bases, with 15 bases lying between them. The germline V gene has CDR1 MNHEY and CDR2 SMNVEV (reference sequence).

CDR3 DNA: TGCGCCAGCAGCCCCGTTCACTATGGCTACACCTTC. This encodes CASSPVHYGYTF. This rearrangement joins TRBV5-1 to TRBJ1-2, with D unresolved. With 4 bases removed from V and 3 bases from J, the gap between germline ends came to 7 bases. CDR1 SGHRS and CDR2 YFSETQ come from the germline V gene. The CDR3 totals 12 residues.

The V call is TRBV6-5, the J call TRBJ1-5; D gene ambiguous. The CDR3 runs to 15 residues. Trimming pared 6 bases from V and 0 bases from J, leaving 12 bases between. The V gene's germline CDR1 is MNHEY and CDR2 SVGAGI. In nucleotides, the CDR3 is TGTGCCAGCAGCCCAGTAACTAATAGCAATCAGCCCCAGCATTTT. This sequence encodes CASSPVTNSNQPQHF.

This clone was observed a few times. In DNA form, the CDR3 reads TGTGCCAGCAGCCCGCAGGGACAGAGCAATCAGCCCCAGCATTTT. It yields the protein CASSPQGQSNQPQHF. The chain recombines TRBV7-2 with TRBJ1-5; 7 bases align to TRBD1. With 5 bases clipped from V and 1 base from J, the junction kept 5 bases outside the gene matches. Germline V lookup: CDR1 SGHTA, CDR2 FQGNSA. The CDR3 is 15 residues long. The full variable domain, rest sourced from reference TRBV7-2 and TRBJ1-5, is GAGVSQSPSNKVTEKGKDVELRCDPISGHTALYWYRQSLGQGLEFLIYFQGNSAPDKSGLPSDRFSAERTGGSVSTLTIQRTQQEDSAVYLCASSPQGQSNQPQHFGDGTRLSIL.

V is TRBV7-2 and J is TRBJ1-4; D unresolved. V was pared by 1 base and J by 8 bases, with 14 bases between. Per germline, CDR1 SGHTA and CDR2 FQGNSA. CDR3 size: 15 residues. CDR3 sequence: CASSLGQTRREKLFF. As DNA, the CDR3 is TGTGCCAGCAGCTTAGGTCAGACCCGGCGGGAAAAACTGTTTTTT.

This chain uses TRBV7-8 with TRBJ2-7; TRBD2 agrees at 12 bases. Germline V gene sequence: CDR1 SGHVS, CDR2 FQNEAQ. With 7 bases clipped from V and 2 bases from J, the junction kept 9 bases outside the gene matches. The CDR3 has 16 residues. As DNA, the CDR3 is TGTGCCAGCAACGCAGGATGGACTAGCGGGGCCTACGAGCAGTACTTC. Its protein product is CASNAGWTSGAYEQYF.

The genes are TRBV10-3 and TRBJ2-7, with a tentative D call TRBD1 (6 bases). This CDR3 has 14 residues. Trimming stripped 4 bases from V and 9 bases from J, with 19 bases between. Germline CDR1 reads ENHRY; CDR2 reads SYGVKD. The CDR3 here is CAISVSGTRGAQYF. CDR3 in DNA: TGTGCCATCAGTGTCTCAGGGACCAGGGGCGCGCAGTACTTC.

This clone showed up just a few times. V usage is TRBV18 and J usage is TRBJ1-1, with 9 bases fitting TRBD1. Germline CDR1 and CDR2: KGHSH and LQKENI. The CDR3 is 14 amino acids. The J segment lost 4 bases and the V segment lost 3 bases, leaving 3 bases of the junction unmatched. CDR3 sequence: CASSPETGGTEAFF. Written as DNA, the CDR3 is TGTGCCAGCTCACCGGAGACAGGGGGCACTGAAGCTTTCTTT. Drawing the rest from reference TRBV18 and TRBJ1-1, the complete variable domain is NAGVMQNPRHLVRRRGQEARLRCSPMKGHSHVYWYRQLPEEGLKFMVYLQKENIIDESGMPKERFSAEFPKEGPSILRIQQVVRGDSAAYFCASSPETGGTEAFFGQGTRLTVV.

V usage is TRBV7-8 and J usage is TRBJ2-3, with D perhaps matching TRBD2 (6 bases). The CDR3 runs to 15 residues. Germline loops: CDR1 SGHVS, CDR2 FQNEAQ. The V end was cut by 5 bases, the J end by 4 bases, with 16 bases between. As DNA, the CDR3 is TGTGCCAGCAGCCGACTAGTTGGAGGGGCAGATACGCAGTATTTT. Translating gives CASSRLVGGADTQYF.

The chain combines TRBV4-1 with TRBJ1-1, with 9 bases aligning to TRBD1. Trimming took 0 bases from V and 11 from J; bases not matched to a gene: 7. The CDR3 is made up of 14 amino acids. The germline CDR1 and CDR2 sequences are MGHRA and YSYEKL. The CDR3 sequence: CASSQETGGSSAFF. The CDR3 nucleotides read TGCGCCAGCAGCCAAGAGACAGGGGGATCTTCGGCTTTCTTT.

This clone was seen only once. This chain connects TRBV9 to TRBJ1-2, with 9 bases identical to TRBD1. This CDR3 is built from 15 residues. Trimming removed 3 bases from V and 3 bases from J; junction bases left unmatched: 6. CDR1 and CDR2 from the germline V gene are SGDLS and YYNGEE. The CDR3 reads CASSAYRGQHYGYTF. CDR3 DNA: TGTGCCAGCAGCGCATACAGGGGGCAACACTATGGCTACACCTTC.

The chain links TRBV7-6 to TRBJ2-7, with D tentatively TRBD2 (6 bases). Germline V lookup: CDR1 SGHVS, CDR2 FNYEAQ. V lost 6 bases to trimming and J lost 2 bases, with 17 bases between them. CDR3 size: 15 residues. The DNA of the CDR3 is TGTGCCAGCAGGGAGGGACTCGATAGAACCTACGAGCAGTACTTC. As protein: CASREGLDRTYEQYF.